This T cell receptor beta chain originates from a study of cytomegalovirus exposure and HLA in healthy donors (dated by TCRdb to 2016 to 2017). As for the study more broadly: In an earlier analysis of around 540 of the donors, around 300 Gb of sequence data and 90 million to 120 million unique TCR beta sequences from 180 million or so T cells were reported. Alongside the repertoire data, information on donor age, sex, ethnicity and CMV serostatus was compiled. The genetic ancestry cluster associated with self-reported Caucasian donors included about 84% of the roughly 400 genotyped donors. The number of donors typed differed by locus, with about 629-630 for A, B, C, DRB1 and DQB1, 522 for DQA1, some 570 for DPA1, and around 430 for DPB1. A later analysis re-analyzed previously published TCR beta repertoires from 666 donors and added high-resolution HLA genotyping to study TCR occurrence patterns. The study combined high-throughput TCR immunosequencing, statistical association of individual TCRs with disease status, and machine learning to predict cytomegalovirus infection status. The aim of the study was to test whether cataloging public T cell receptors could identify signatures of past pathogen exposure. An earlier analysis of several hundred of the donors applied high-throughput TCR beta sequencing to assess whether each TCR beta V gene segment acted as functional or pseudogenic. A separate validation cohort of 100 to 150 different subjects was used in addition to the roughly 670-subject first cohort. HLA typing covered class I and class II loci at four-digit resolution. In a later genetic analysis, genome-wide SNP genotypes for about 55% of the roughly 700 donors were used, and that subset was treated as a discovery cohort. Rather than drawing on any new phenotypic data, the later analysis identified candidate immune exposures from TCR beta sequences and the way those sequences occurred across donors. Every repertoire in the discovery cohort had been generated on one and the same sequencing platform. Using immunosequencing, the study profiled T cell repertoires from around 680 subjects and related those repertoires to cytomegalovirus serostatus. Approximately 300 gigabases of sequencing data and 70 million to 95 million unique TCR sequences made up an early release that covered approximately 700 HLA-typed donors. Roughly five DR-DQ haplotypes were handled as single units for association and clustering because linkage in the cohort was strong. Among about 400 genotyped donors of the cohort, an average of approximately 220,000 unique TCR beta nucleotide sequences was sequenced per donor, of which approximately 19% were non-productive. General conclusions and limits of the study: A later analysis found that TCR association rates varied across HLA loci, with DRB1 alleles showing the most associated TCRs and HLA-C alleles the fewest. The authors suggested that the approach could potentially be extended to other disease states and immunological phenotypes. A cluster of highly shared sequence variants was judged likely to represent a technical artifact of the sequencing pipeline. In a later analysis, HLA-associated TCR beta chains showed more clonal expansion and lower generation probabilities than non-associated chains that were equally common. A later analysis associated 15,000 to 20,000 TCR beta sequences with specific HLA alleles at a false discovery rate of 0.05. Some IMGT-functional V segments, including TRBV6-2 and TRBV6-3, could not be told apart with the 87-base-pair reads, so those segments were excluded. Strong co-occurrence of HLA alleles, especially DR and DQ, made assigning TCR associations to individual alleles difficult. An earlier analysis of around 600 of the donors showed that most TCR beta V segments appeared in productive rearrangements either about 90% or about 30% of the time, which broadly matched IMGT annotations. A later analysis found that most CMV-associated TCR beta chains appeared HLA-restricted, with HLA associations seemingly driven largely by CMV exposure. According to a later genetic analysis, donors in an Asian-associated ancestry cluster had fewer N-insertions in productive TCRs than the approximately 630-donor mean. A later analysis reported that several top co-occurrence clusters appeared linked to parvovirus B19, influenza, CMV and Epstein-Barr virus. Presence/absence analyses assumed roughly uniform sequencing depth across donors, an assumption that may not hold. In a later genetic analysis, a missense DCLRE1C variant was associated with V-gene and J-gene trimming of TCR beta chains, and the association was replicated in an independent cohort. Seventeen rarely observed V segments, including chromosome 9 orphons, were excluded from the earlier analysis of some 590 of the donors because counts were too low. HLA typing was unavailable for some donors at each locus, so association tests used only the typed subset. A few of the identified cytomegalovirus-associated TCR beta chains were confirmed in vitro to be specific for cytomegalovirus antigens. Only TCR beta chains were sequenced in this cohort, and the absence of alpha or paired-chain data limited detectable features. The study listed 164 TCR beta chains as associated with cytomegalovirus. A further reported finding was that TCR beta sequences accurately predicted the HLA-A and HLA-B alleles for most subjects in the first cohort. Correlated functional status among segregating V segments might be attributable to linkage disequilibrium, but an unknown experimental factor could not be ruled out. CMV serostatus was the only immune exposure information available for the cohort. The classifier was reported to diagnose cytomegalovirus status with high specificity and sensitivity in both the original cohort and the validation cohort. Across donors, most TCR sequences were observed very rarely, whereas some public TCRs were present in many individuals.

The cohort consisted of approximately 670 healthy bone marrow donors. All cohort members were sampled while nominally healthy, although unrecorded immune exposures were likely present. The donor tested CMV seropositive and was one of the 289 seropositive cohort members. A peripheral blood sample was provided by each donor, and peripheral blood mononuclear cells were used for TCR beta sequencing. Genomic DNA extraction from the blood cell samples was performed with the Qiagen DNeasy Blood Extraction Kit. Including cysteine and phenylalanine, the CDR3 has 15 amino acids. The retained sequence is limited to the CDR3, 45 bases, with the frame set at the first base. From a lookup of the germline V gene, CDR1 and CDR2 are SGDLS and YYNGEE. Trimming takes 0 bases off V and 4 bases off J; junction bases not matched to a gene: 3. With regard to this clone: The antigen this receptor binds is unknown. Base qualities are not recorded, but no much larger clone differs from it by a single base.

Library generation was performed with the immunoSEQ multiplex PCR assay. A mixture of 60 forward primers for TCR Vbeta segments and 13 reverse primers for TCR Jbeta segments was used in the multiplex PCR. The CDR3 region of rearranged TCR beta genes was amplified from genomic DNA with a multiplex PCR assay. The Illumina HiSeq System was used to sequence the amplified TCR beta libraries as 87-base-pair reads. The source study handled its data this way. A later analysis counted about 76 million unique TCR beta chains across the 650 to 800 repertoires, and around 12 million of these chains were shared by at least two donors. A nearest-neighbor algorithm error-corrected the raw reads and collapsed the reads into unique sequences, merging closely related sequences to remove PCR and sequencing errors. Alignment of CDR3 sequences to IMGT reference sequences was used to assign V, D and J gene segments. Each retained sequence needed at least a six-nucleotide match to both a V gene segment and a J gene segment. Rearrangements were called productive when the CDR3 lacked stop codons and stayed in frame with V and J; all others were non-productive. Following IMGT convention, CDR3 was defined as the stretch from the second conserved V-encoded cysteine to the conserved J-encoded phenylalanine. In an earlier analysis of around 570 of the donors, sequences lacking an unambiguous match to a single V gene segment were excluded. In an earlier analysis of some 590 of the donors, a V segment was called functional when productive rearrangements were above 56.7%, and segregating when the standard deviation between donors exceeded 5%. A statistical classification framework was built for diagnosing cytomegalovirus status from the catalog of TCR beta chain sequences. A later analysis assigned V and J genes by comparing TCR nucleotide sequences with IMGT/GENE-DB human TR gene sequences. Using the TCRdist pipeline, a later analysis assigned CDR3 sequences along with most-parsimonious VDJ recombination scenarios. In a later analysis, every TCR beta chain was defined by the combination of its CDR3 amino acid sequence and its V-gene family, and reads without a unique V-gene family were dropped. A later analysis removed 450 to 600 highly shared, low-generation-probability nucleotide sequences to deal with suspected cross-contamination and a sequencing artifact. For each public chain, a later analysis derived a clonal expansion index from normalized ranks of inferred template counts within each repertoire. In a later analysis, generation probabilities were computed with a VDJ recombination model fitted to out-of-frame rearrangements, and the resulting probabilities were checked against IGoR. Hypergeometric tests were used in a later analysis to score TCR-TCR, TCR-HLA and TCR-CMV co-occurrence, with a repertoire-size bias correction applied to the TCR pairs. To estimate false discovery rates, a later analysis permuted the HLA or CMV assignments 20 times. In a later analysis, co-occurring TCRs were grouped using DBSCAN, with TCRdist sequence similarity added in when clustering inside HLA-allele-positive subsets. Co-occurrence clustering excluded repertoires with fewer than 30,000 or more than 120,000 public chains, plus five with anomalous nucleotide sharing. TCRdb carries this immuneACCESS record with in-frame sequences only. Its versions omit some clonotypes, under half of them owing to an unresolved V gene in the studies checked, with the rest unexplained. V, J and clone size derive from that table, while D and trimming were established from the DNA sequence. In this sample the table shows about 150,000 clones, more than 70% of which occur a single time. Roughly 10% of the sample is in the top ten clones.

The sequencing sample was made of PBMCs. The TCR originated in a man younger than 35 in good health and CMV-seropositive. The chain employs TRBV9 and TRBJ1-5; TRBD1 aligns with 8 central bases. The CDR3 here reads CASSVAGTGNQPQHF. The DNA sequence is as follows: TGTGCCAGCAGCGTAGCGGGGACAGGTAATCAGCCCCAGCATTTT.